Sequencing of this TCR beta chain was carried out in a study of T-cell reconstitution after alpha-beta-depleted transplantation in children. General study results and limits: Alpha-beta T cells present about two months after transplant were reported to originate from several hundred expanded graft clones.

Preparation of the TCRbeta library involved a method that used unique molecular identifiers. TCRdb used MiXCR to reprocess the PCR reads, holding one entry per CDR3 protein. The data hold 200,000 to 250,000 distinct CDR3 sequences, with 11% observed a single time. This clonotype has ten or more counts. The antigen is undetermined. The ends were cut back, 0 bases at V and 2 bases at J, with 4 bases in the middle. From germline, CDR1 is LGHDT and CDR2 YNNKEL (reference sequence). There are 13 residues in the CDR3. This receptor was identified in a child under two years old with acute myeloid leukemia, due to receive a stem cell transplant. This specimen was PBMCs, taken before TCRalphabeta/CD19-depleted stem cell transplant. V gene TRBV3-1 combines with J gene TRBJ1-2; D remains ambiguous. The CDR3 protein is CASSQELNYGYTF. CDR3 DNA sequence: TGTGCCAGCAGCCAAGAGTTAAACTATGGCTACACCTTC.